This T cell receptor (beta chain) stems from a study of shared clonotypes between healthy human individuals. Using approximately 200 ng DNA, some 30,000 T cell genomes, the sorted-subset replicate PCRs were run. Libraries were prepared by immunoSEQ multiplex PCR; TCRdb keeps only in-frame clonotypes and omits some of them. The top ten hold about 0.34% of the sample, which has 2 million to 2.5 million clones, approximately 94% seen once. Germline-derived CDR1 and CDR2 are MNHEY and SVGAGI. Trimming pared 5 bases from V and 3 bases from J, leaving 8 bases between. The CDR3 extends over 13 amino acids. This sequence was found in a man aged 18-30 years in good health. Some clones in this sample may be carry-over from other donors' samples. The sequencing input was naive CD4+ T cells from PBMCs. Stated subset: CD45RA+ positively selected. The J gene is TRBJ2-1, the V gene TRBV6-5, with D possibly TRBD2 on 6 matching bases. CDR3 coding DNA: TGTGCCAGCAGTCCGGACTACTACAATGAGCAGTTCTTC. Translating gives CASSPDYYNEQFF.